These 7 T cell receptor beta chains share one sample of origin, sequenced in a study of response to subunit inactivated influenza vaccine. Each CDR3 protein is one row after TCRdb ran MiXCR on the RT-PCR reads. The data contain around 470,000 distinct CDR3 sequences, around 7.9% of them singletons. The material was PBMCs from blood, obtained around 2 years after vaccination. All receptors derive from a man aged 45 to 75 who received an inactivated influenza vaccine.

This clonotype has at least ten counts. CDR3 loop: CASSLPLRLRTYNEQFF. The CDR3 DNA reads TGTGCCAGCAGCCTACCTTTGAGACTACGTACTTACAATGAGCAGTTCTTC. V and J are TRBV7-8 and TRBJ2-1, with a tentative D call TRBD2 (5 bases). Germline CDR1 SGHVS, CDR2 FQNEAQ. V dropped 5 bases and J dropped 4 bases, with 21 bases sitting between them. The CDR3 length is 17 residues.

There are a few counts of this clonotype. The genes are TRBV29-1 and TRBJ2-7; D call uncertain. The CDR3 is made up of 14 amino acids. V lost 4 bases to trimming and J lost 0 bases, with 13 bases between them. The germline V gene has CDR1 SQVTM and CDR2 ANQGSEA. CDR3 in amino acids: CSVARSANSYEQYF. The CDR3 region has the DNA TGCAGCGTTGCCAGAAGCGCCAACTCCTACGAGCAGTACTTC.

As concerns this clonotype: At one end, the junction sequence differs from germline, possibly due to a read error. This chain links TRBV7-7 with TRBJ2-1; 9 bases line up with TRBD2. Germline assignment: CDR1 SSHAT and CDR2 FNYEAQ (reference sequence). This CDR3 is built from 15 residues. The CDR3 nucleotides read TGTGCTAGCAGCTTGACGGGGACTAGCAACAATGAGCAGTTCTTC. Translation gives CASSLTGTSNNEQFF.

This clonotype showed up many times. The chain links TRBV4-2 to TRBJ1-2; no definite D call. With 0 bases removed from V and 8 bases from J, the gap between germline ends came to 16 bases. This CDR3 has 15 amino acids. Per germline, CDR1 LGHNA and CDR2 YNFKEQ. The CDR3 loop is CASSQDRRAVGGYTF. CDR3 bases: TGTGCCAGCAGCCAAGATAGACGGGCCGTGGGGGGCTACACCTTC.

This clonotype was seen at least ten times. The chain employs TRBV6-5 and TRBJ2-7, with 8 bases fitting TRBD1. Per the germline V gene, CDR1 is MNHEY and CDR2 is SVGAGI. V shed 4 bases and J 5 bases; nucleotides not matched to a gene: 10. This CDR3 spans 15 amino acids. CDR3 DNA: TGTGCCAGCAGTTCCTCGGACAGGGTGAACAACGAGCAGTACTTC. Translating it yields CASSSSDRVNNEQYF.

The rearrangement uses TRBV10-3 and TRBJ2-3, with D possibly being TRBD2 (6 bases). The CDR3 length is 15 residues. V shed 2 bases and J shed 4 bases, with 13 bases lying between them. The V gene's germline CDR1 is ENHRY and CDR2 SYGVKD. The CDR3 loop reads CAISEVAARADTQYF. The CDR3 DNA follows: TGTGCCATCAGTGAGGTAGCGGCTCGGGCAGATACGCAGTATTTT.

The chain carries TRBV20-1 and TRBJ2-1; D is ambiguous. Trimming took off 3 bases at V and 9 bases at J, with 9 bases between the two ends. This CDR3 contains 11 residues. CDR1 is DFQATT, CDR2 SNEGSKA, per germline (reference sequence). The CDR3 coding sequence is TGCAGTGCTAGGTACATGACTGAGCAGTTCTTC. Translation gives CSARYMTEQFF.